This T cell receptor (beta chain) originates from a study of regulatory T cells in long-lasting Graves disease. The TCR beta library used iRepertoire HTBI primers with Arm-PCR amplification of CDR3. TCRdb called the multiplex PCR reads again in MiXCR, with one record for every CDR3 protein. The table records 400,000 to 500,000 distinct CDR3 sequences, 21% of them present only once. This clonotype was detected ten times or more. This CDR3 spans 13 amino acids. The germline CDR1 and CDR2 sequences are PRHDT and FYEKMQ (reference sequence). V was shortened by 1 base and J by 9 bases, with 12 bases between the two germline ends. Time point denoted: persistent/refractory GD, antithyroid drugs over 5 years with positive TRAb. RNA extracted from PBMCs served as the sequencing template.

This chain uses TRBV13 with TRBJ1-1; D gene ambiguous. The source material was peripheral blood mononuclear cells (PBMCs), sampled when the disease was refractory, from a patient treated with antithyroid drugs. The TCR originated in a female donor with Graves disease. CDR3 sequence: CASSLDPREKAFF. CDR3 sequence (DNA): TGTGCCAGCAGCTTAGACCCCCGGGAAAAAGCTTTCTTT.